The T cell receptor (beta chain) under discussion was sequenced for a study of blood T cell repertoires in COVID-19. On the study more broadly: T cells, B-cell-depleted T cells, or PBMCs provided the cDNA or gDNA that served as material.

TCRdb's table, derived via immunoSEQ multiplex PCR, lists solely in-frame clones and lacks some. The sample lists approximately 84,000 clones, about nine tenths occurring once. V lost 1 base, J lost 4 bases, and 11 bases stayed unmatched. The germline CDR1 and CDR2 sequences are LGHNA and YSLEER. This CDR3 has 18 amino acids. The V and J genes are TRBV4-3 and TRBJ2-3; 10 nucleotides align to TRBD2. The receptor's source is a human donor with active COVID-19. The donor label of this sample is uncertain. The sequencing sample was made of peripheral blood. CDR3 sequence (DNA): TGCGCCAGCAGCCAAGCGTTTCGTCTAGCGGGGGATGCAGATACGCAGTATTTT. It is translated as CASSQAFRLAGDADTQYF.